Following are 2 T cell receptor beta chains from one sample sequenced in a study of blood T cell repertoires in COVID-19. Assay: immunoSEQ multiplex PCR; the TCRdb copy retains only in-frame clones and omits some. The table lists about 670,000 clones, approximately 90% of them singletons. The sample comprised peripheral blood. These receptors originate from a woman aged 18-29 years with acute or convalescent COVID-19.

The V gene is TRBV7-2, the J gene TRBJ1-5; 8 bases map to TRBD1. Looked up from germline, CDR1 is SGHTA and CDR2 is FQGNSA. This CDR3 has 15 amino acids. The trim removed 3 bases at V and 6 bases at J, leaving 7 bases unmatched. The CDR3 nucleotides read TGTGCCAGCAGCTTGGCAGGGGGCGTTTCTCAGCCCCAGCATTTT. Translating it yields CASSLAGGVSQPQHF.

The genes are TRBV5-4 and TRBJ2-1; no definite D call. Germline V lookup: CDR1 SGHNT, CDR2 YYREEE (reference sequence). Trimming shortened V by 4 bases and J by 5 bases, and 13 bases separated the two germline ends. This CDR3 region has 14 residues. Here the CDR3 DNA reads TGTGCCAGCAGCATCGGAGCCCAAAACAATGAGCAGTTCTTC. Amino acids: CASSIGAQNNEQFF.